This T cell receptor (beta chain) was documented in a study of T cell responses to AZD1222 COVID-19 vaccine. Study conclusions and caveats: Spike as a whole was targeted by vaccine-associated CD4 TCRs, dominant at 160-218 and 743-854. Baseline serology detected seropositivity in only six AZD1222 recipients. A mostly white British donor set with more females was recruited, and clonal diversity was possibly underestimated. Recipients of two AZD1222 doses showed rising Spike-specific TCR breadth and depth.

Sequencing was performed with immunoSEQ multiplex PCR; in TCRdb, only in-frame clones are kept and a portion is missing. Of approximately 150,000 clones detected, roughly nine tenths appear once; the ten largest clones hold about 4%. This clone was observed a single time. Its target is unknown. One end of the junction is discordant with germline, which a read error may explain. Germline loops: CDR1 GTSNPN, CDR2 SVGIG (reference sequence). The CDR3 has 14 amino acids. The chain joins TRBV30 to TRBJ1-5; 7 nucleotides line up with TRBD1. The sequenced sample was peripheral blood, obtained on day 0 of MenACWY control vaccination. This clonotype was obtained from an adult in good health. This CDR3 reads CAWTRQGGNQPQRF. DNA of the CDR3: TGTGCCTGGACCCGGCAGGGGGGCAATCAGCCCCAGCGTTTT. Looking up the rest from reference TRBV30 and TRBJ1-5 gives the full variable domain: SQTIHQWPATLVQPVGSPLSLECTVEGTSNPNLYWYRQAAGRGLQLLFYSVGIGQISSEVPQNLSASRPQDRQFILSSKKLLLSDSGFYLCAWTRQGGNQPQRFGDGTRLSIL.